The clone carrying this T cell receptor beta chain was observed at least ten times. MiXCR was run by TCRdb on the 5' RACE reads, yielding one entry per CDR3 protein. Among about 240,000 distinct CDR3 sequences, approximately 10% were seen once, and the ten largest hold 10%. The data are from a study of identical twins. Germline CDR1 is SQVTM and CDR2 is ANQGSEA. This CDR3 has 12 residues. The V gene end was trimmed by 5 bases and the J gene end by 2 bases; junction bases not matched to a gene: 2. This receptor was obtained from a man aged 50 or older in good health. This chain connects TRBV29-1 to TRBJ2-7; TRBD2 agrees at 8 bases. The sequenced material came from memory T cells sorted from blood. The CDR3 nucleotides read TGCAGCGTTAATAGCGGGACCTACGAGCAGTACTTC. Protein: CSVNSGTYEQYF.